The present T cell receptor beta chain was sequenced within a study of blood T cells in healthy people across ages. Study observations and caveats: Not knowing donor CMV status may have confounded expanded clonotype changes. Roughly linearly, TCR beta diversity per million T cells fell as age increased.

Total RNA, at least 6 micrograms per sample, was extracted from PBMCs. The second PCR ran roughly 7 to 12 cycles with a sample-barcoded 5' primer and J-beta primers. Individual samples furnished no less than 2.5 million CDR3-containing paired-end reads apiece. TCRdb reanalysed the 5' RACE reads using MiXCR and keeps one entry per CDR3 protein. The sample has roughly 1.9 million distinct CDR3 sequences; around 42% are singletons. Germline CDR1 GTSNPN, CDR2 SVGIG (reference sequence). V gave up 3 bases and J gave up 2 bases, with 10 bases separating them. CDR3 length equals 13 residues. Details on this clonotype: Its specificity is not known.

This receptor was obtained from a human donor in good health. The sample consisted of blood. The chain couples TRBV30 to TRBJ1-1; D possibly corresponds to TRBD1 (5 bases). The CDR3 nucleotides read TGTGCCTGGAGCAGGGACGGAAACACTGAAGCTTTCTTT. It yields the protein CAWSRDGNTEAFF.